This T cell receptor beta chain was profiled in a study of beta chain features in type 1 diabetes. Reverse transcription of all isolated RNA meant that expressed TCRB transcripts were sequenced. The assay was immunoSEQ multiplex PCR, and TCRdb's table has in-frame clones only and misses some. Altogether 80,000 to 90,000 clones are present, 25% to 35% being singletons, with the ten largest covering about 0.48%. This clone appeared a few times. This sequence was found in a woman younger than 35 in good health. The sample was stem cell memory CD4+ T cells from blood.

The DNA of the CDR3 is TGCGCCAGCAGCTTTAGCGGGGGACCCTACGAGCAGTACTTC. Its translation is CASSFSGGPYEQYF. The chain has TRBV5-1 and TRBJ2-7, with TRBD2 identical over 9 bases. The CDR3 covers 14 residues. The junction had 2 bases not matched to a gene; V was cut back by 2 bases and J by 2 bases. CDR1 and CDR2 (germline): SGHRS, YFSETQ. The entire variable domain, with the rest obtained from reference TRBV5-1 and TRBJ2-7, is as follows: KAGVTQTPRYLIKTRGQQVTLSCSPISGHRSVSWYQQTPGQGLQFLFEYFSETQRNKGNFPGRFSGRQFSNSRSEMNVSTLELGDSALYLCASSFSGGPYEQYFGPGTRLTVT.